Listed here is a single TCR beta chain. Its cognate antigen is unknown. V dropped 5 bases and J dropped 6 bases, with 20 bases sitting between them. CDR3 size: 15 residues. In germline, CDR1 is SQVTM, CDR2 ANQGSEA. This sample is drawn from a study of CD8+ T cells in alopecia areata. About the study: For the treated group, dosing was oral tofacitinib at 5 to 10 mg twice daily. The percentage of affected scalp area served as the score of severity for treated patients.

TCR sequencing used cDNA made by reverse transcription of extracted RNA. Measured with immunoSEQ multiplex PCR; TCRdb has only the in-frame clones, and not every one. The data hold more than 95,000 clones, with over 55% observed a single time. Specified treatment: oral pan-JAK inhibitor, 5-10 mg twice daily. Study results and caveats: Scalp sample sequencing also detects resident alphabeta T cells of normal skin.

Sequenced material: CD4+ T cells sorted from blood, taken at week 4, from a patient treated with tofacitinib. This clonotype was obtained from a human donor with alopecia areata. The rearrangement uses TRBV29-1 and TRBJ1-5; tentatively, D is TRBD1 (5 bases). CDR3 DNA sequence: TGCAGCGTTTTGCCTCGGCAGGGCGTACGTCAGCCCCAGCATTTT. The encoded protein is CSVLPRQGVRQPQHF. The full variable domain, its missing parts supplied by reference TRBV29-1 and TRBJ1-5, is SAVISQKPSRDICQRGTSLTIQCQVDSQVTMMFWYRQQPGQSLTLIATANQGSEATYESGFVIDKFPISRPNLTFSTLTVSNMSPEDSSIYLCSVLPRQGVRQPQHFGDGTRLSIL.